The T cell receptor beta chain described here comes from a study of regulatory T cells in long-lasting Graves disease. Library construction for TCR beta used iRepertoire HTBI primers and Arm-PCR of CDR3 regions. TCRdb used MiXCR to reprocess the multiplex PCR reads, holding one entry per CDR3 protein. The top ten hold 20% of the sample, which has about 350,000 distinct CDR3 sequences, roughly 17% seen once. This clonotype was observed a few times. Documented time point: newly diagnosed GD, antithyroid drugs for less than 3 months. The TCR library was made from RNA that had been extracted from PBMCs in TRIzol. A peripheral blood sample, roughly 8.8 milliliters in volume, was drawn into EDTA tubes. These data were also reused for a study on T cells in Graves' hyperthyroidism and ophthalmopathy.

The TCR sequence derives from a woman aged 18 to 35 with Graves disease. The sequenced sample was peripheral blood mononuclear cells (PBMCs), obtained at new diagnosis, from a patient treated with antithyroid drugs.

CDR3: CASSPTRQSTDTQYF. The CDR3 DNA sequence: TGTGCCAGCTCACCCACCCGACAGAGCACAGATACGCAGTATTTT. This chain links TRBV18 with TRBJ2-3; possibly TRBD1 for D (5 bases). V gave up 3 bases and J gave up 0 bases, with 10 bases separating them. There are 15 residues in the CDR3. CDR1 is KGHSH, CDR2 LQKENI, per germline.